The entry below describes one TCR beta chain. The antigen remains unidentified. This CDR3 contains 16 residues. Unmatched junction bases numbered 10, after V lost 1 base and J lost 5 bases. Germline V gives CDR1 SGHDN, CDR2 FVKESK. The data were taken from a study of shared clonotypes between healthy human individuals. Study observations and caveats: Unshared clonotypes carried lower generation probabilities than those common to all four donors. Genetic and exposure-history diversity was limited by the small donor number. When naive CD4 clonotypes were compared across a handful of donors, approximately 4.9% were shared.

Terminally differentiated effector memory CD45RA+ cells were excluded from the naive CD8 cells, which were CD45RO-negative and positively selected for CCR7. A roughly 220 ng quantity of DNA, 25,000 to 30,000 T cell genomes, went into the sorted-subset replicate PCRs. The method was immunoSEQ multiplex PCR; TCRdb's version includes in-frame clones alone and lacks a portion of them. The sample holds approximately 740,000 clones, approximately 92% seen once. V gene TRBV14 combines with J gene TRBJ2-5; 7 nucleotides line up with TRBD2. The source of this sequence is a man aged 25-45 years in good health. Sequenced material: naive CD8+ T cells sorted from blood. The CDR3 loop reads CASSQGAAGDLETQYF. The CDR3 nucleotides are TGTGCCAGCAGCCAAGGGGCGGCGGGAGACCTTGAGACCCAGTACTTC.